The 10 T cell receptor beta chains below come from one sample, sequenced in a study of blood T cell repertoires in COVID-19. Only in-frame clones appear in the TCRdb table, and some are missing; sequencing was by immunoSEQ multiplex PCR. The sample includes a few hundred thousand clones, around 90% of them seen just once. What was sequenced was peripheral blood. The receptors shown here come from an older woman with COVID-19, enrolled during active disease.

CDR3 DNA: TGTGCCAGCAGCTTACGTCCTAGCGGGAGCAGTGGGGCCAACGTCCTGACTTTC. Protein: CASSLRPSGSSGANVLTF. This chain joins TRBV7-7 and TRBJ2-6; 10 bases fit TRBD2. The CDR3 is made up of 18 amino acids. CDR1 and CDR2 (germline): SSHAT, FNYEAQ (reference sequence). Trimming at V came to 2 bases and at J to 3 bases, leaving 7 bases not matched to a gene.

For the CDR3, the DNA is TGCGCCAGCAGCACCGGACAGAGTAACTATGGCTACACCTTC. Amino acid sequence: CASSTGQSNYGYTF. This chain uses TRBV5-1 with TRBJ1-2, with D possibly being TRBD1 (6 bases). Trimming took off 4 bases at V and 1 base at J, with 11 bases between the two ends. This CDR3 is built from 14 residues. Germline V gene data show CDR1 as SGHRS and CDR2 as YFSETQ.

The chain uses TRBV28 and TRBJ1-1; maybe TRBD1 (5 bases). Germline V gene sequence: CDR1 MDHEN, CDR2 SYDVKM. This CDR3 region has 16 residues. V was clipped by 4 bases and J by 1 base, with 16 bases between them. The CDR3 nucleotides read TGTGCCAGCAGTTCTTGGTGGGGCCCGCGGAACACTGAAGCTTTCTTT. This gives the protein CASSSWWGPRNTEAFF.

The chain joins TRBV6-1 to TRBJ1-5, with D maybe TRBD1 (5 bases). V shed 3 bases and J shed 0 bases, with 9 bases lying between them. Germline assignment: CDR1 MNHNS and CDR2 SASEGT. The CDR3 totals 15 residues. The CDR3 protein is CASSDQDISNQPQHF. In DNA form, the CDR3 reads TGTGCCAGCAGTGACCAGGACATTAGCAATCAGCCCCAGCATTTT.

The chain has TRBV5-1 and TRBJ2-1, with 9 bases lining up with TRBD2. The junction had 3 bases not matched to a gene; V was cut back by 2 bases and J by 3 bases. The CDR3 spans 15 residues. Per germline, CDR1 SGHRS and CDR2 YFSETQ. The CDR3 sequence: CASSLLAGRYNEQFF. CDR3 bases: TGCGCCAGCAGCTTACTAGCGGGTCGCTACAATGAGCAGTTCTTC.

The CDR3 DNA reads as TGTGCCAGCAGCTTCACGGGAGGATACACAGATACGCAGTATTTT. It encodes CASSFTGGYTDTQYF. This sequence joins TRBV7-9 and TRBJ2-3; TRBD2 agrees at 7 bases. This CDR3 has 15 amino acids. V shed 3 bases and J 2 bases; nucleotides not matched to a gene: 5. Germline CDR1 reads SEHNR; CDR2 reads FQNEAQ (reference sequence). The whole variable domain, filled in from reference TRBV7-9 and TRBJ2-3, reads DTGVSQNPRHKITKRGQNVTFRCDPISEHNRLYWYRQTLGQGPEFLTYFQNEAQLEKSRLLSDRFSAERPKGSFSTLEIQRTEQGDSAMYLCASSFTGGYTDTQYFGPGTRLTVL.

This chain joins TRBV24-1 and TRBJ1-5, with D unresolved. Trimming removed 12 bases from V and 2 bases from J, with 13 bases in between. Germline CDR1 reads KGHDR; CDR2 reads SFDVKD. The length of the CDR3 is 13 residues. The CDR3 coding sequence is TGTGCCGTCTCAAATTCGGGCAATCAGCCCCAGCATTTT. This encodes CAVSNSGNQPQHF.

This chain connects TRBV14 to TRBJ1-1, with D possibly TRBD1 on 6 matching bases. Germline-derived CDR1 and CDR2 are SGHDN and FVKESK. Trimming shortened V by 1 base and J by 4 bases, and 10 bases separated the two germline ends. This CDR3 contains 14 residues. In DNA form, the CDR3 reads TGTGCCAGCAGCCAAGTGGGGGGGCCCACTGAAGCTTTCTTT. Amino acid sequence: CASSQVGGPTEAFF.

This chain links TRBV5-6 with TRBJ1-1, with no clear D. V shed 2 bases and J shed 3 bases, with 11 bases lying between them. The CDR3 is made up of 14 amino acids. CDR1 and CDR2 (germline): SGHDT, YYEEEE. CDR3 amino acids: CASSFRGLDTEAFF. The CDR3 coding sequence is TGTGCCAGCAGCTTTAGAGGGTTGGACACTGAAGCTTTCTTT.

This clone was counted a single time. The chain recombines TRBV2 with TRBJ1-2; TRBD1 agrees at 7 bases. In germline, CDR1 is SNHLY, CDR2 FYNNEI. Losses at the gene ends were 5 bases for V and 4 bases for J; bases not matched to a gene: 10. The CDR3 sequence is 15 residues long. The CDR3 region is CASSKITTGPYGYTF. CDR3 bases: TGTGCCAGCAGTAAAATAACGACAGGGCCCTATGGCTACACCTTC.